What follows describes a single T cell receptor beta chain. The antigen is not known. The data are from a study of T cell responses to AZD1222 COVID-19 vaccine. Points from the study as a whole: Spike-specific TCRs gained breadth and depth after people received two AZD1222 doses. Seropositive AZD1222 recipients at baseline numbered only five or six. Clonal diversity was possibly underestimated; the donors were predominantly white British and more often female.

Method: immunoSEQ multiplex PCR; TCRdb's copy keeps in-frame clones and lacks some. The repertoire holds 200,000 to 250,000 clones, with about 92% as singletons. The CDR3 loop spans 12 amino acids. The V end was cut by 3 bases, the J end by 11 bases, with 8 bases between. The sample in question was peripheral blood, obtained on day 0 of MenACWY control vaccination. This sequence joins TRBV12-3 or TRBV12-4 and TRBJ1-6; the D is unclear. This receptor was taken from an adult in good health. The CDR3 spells CASSLSPTPLHF. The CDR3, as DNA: TGTGCCAGCAGTTTGTCACCAACACCCCTCCACTTT.